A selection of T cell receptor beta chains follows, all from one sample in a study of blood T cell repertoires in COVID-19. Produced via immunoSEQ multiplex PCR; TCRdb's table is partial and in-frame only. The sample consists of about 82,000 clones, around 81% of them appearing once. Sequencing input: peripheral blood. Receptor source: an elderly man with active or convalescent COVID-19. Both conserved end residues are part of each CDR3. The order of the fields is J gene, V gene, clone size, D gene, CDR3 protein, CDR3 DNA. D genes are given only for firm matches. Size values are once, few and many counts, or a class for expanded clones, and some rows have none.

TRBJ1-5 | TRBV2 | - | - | CASSQEGGAQPQHF | TGTGCCAGCAGTCAAGAGGGCGGGGCTCAGCCCCAGCATTTT
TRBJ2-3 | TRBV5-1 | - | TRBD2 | CASSLPSGSTDTQYF | TGCGCCAGCAGCTTGCCTAGCGGGAGCACAGATACGCAGTATTTT
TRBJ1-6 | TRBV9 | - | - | CASSVDVRTYNSPLHF | TGTGCCAGCAGCGTAGATGTCAGGACCTATAATTCACCCCTCCACTTT
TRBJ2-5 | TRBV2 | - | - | CASSEVGGETQYF | TGTGCCAGCAGTGAAGTGGGAGGAGAGACCCAGTACTTC
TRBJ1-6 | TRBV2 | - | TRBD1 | CASRNSGTGNSPLHF | TGTGCCAGCAGAAACTCCGGGACAGGGAATTCACCCCTCCACTTT
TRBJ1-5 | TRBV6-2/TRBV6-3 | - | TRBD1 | CASSRMSRGERPQHF | TGTGCCAGCAGCCGGATGAGCAGGGGGGAGAGGCCCCAGCATTTT
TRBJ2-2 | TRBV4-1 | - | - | CASSQATTRNTGELFF | TGCGCCAGCAGCCAAGCCACTACCAGGAACACCGGGGAGCTGTTTTTT
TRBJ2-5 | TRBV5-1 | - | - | CASSLISGLLGETQYF | TGCGCCAGCAGCTTGATTTCAGGGCTCCTGGGGGAGACCCAGTACTTC
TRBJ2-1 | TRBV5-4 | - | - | CASSLGKARPSNEQFF | TGTGCCAGCAGCTTGGGTAAAGCGAGACCTAGCAATGAGCAGTTCTTC
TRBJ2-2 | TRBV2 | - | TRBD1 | CASSRDRASGELFF | TGTGCCAGCAGCCGGGACAGGGCTTCCGGGGAGCTGTTTTTT
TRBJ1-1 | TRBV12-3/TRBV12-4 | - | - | CASKRGDTEAFF | TGTGCCAGCAAACGCGGTGACACTGAAGCTTTCTTT
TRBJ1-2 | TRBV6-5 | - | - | CASSPRDIYGYTF | TGTGCCAGCAGTCCACGGGACATCTATGGCTACACCTTC
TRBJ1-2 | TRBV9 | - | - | CASMSNYGYTF | TGTGCCAGCATGAGCAACTATGGCTACACCTTC
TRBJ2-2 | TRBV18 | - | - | CASSPRQDLGSGELFF | TGTGCCAGCTCACCTCGGCAGGACTTGGGTTCCGGGGAGCTGTTTTTT
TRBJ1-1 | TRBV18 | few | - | CASSPTSGTRNTEAFF | TGTGCCAGCTCACCAACTTCCGGGACAAGGAACACTGAAGCTTTCTTT
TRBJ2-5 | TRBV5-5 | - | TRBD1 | CASSRGQGEETQYF | TGTGCCAGCAGCAGGGGACAGGGAGAAGAGACCCAGTACTTC
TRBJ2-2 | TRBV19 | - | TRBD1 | CASRGQGPGELFF | TGTGCCAGTAGGGGACAGGGTCCCGGGGAGCTGTTTTTT